This TCR beta chain comes out of a study of T cell responses to AZD1222 COVID-19 vaccine. For the study at large: Both about-4-week and about-12-week second-dose recipients were combined.

Points on this clone: Antigen: not known.

The length of the CDR3 is 14 residues. Germline V gene lookup returns CDR1 MDHEN and CDR2 SYDVKM. Trimming took 4 bases from V and 0 from J, leaving 9 bases between them. The method was immunoSEQ multiplex PCR; TCRdb's version includes in-frame clones alone and lacks a portion of them. The table lists some 22,000 clones, less than 85% of them singletons. Regarding the study as a whole: A reported finding is that nearly half of spike-specific TCRs target unmutated variant regions.

The rearrangement joins TRBV28 to TRBJ1-1; D gene ambiguous. The sequence was collected from an adult in good health. Specimen: peripheral blood, collected on day 0 of AZD1222 vaccination. CDR3 protein: CASSSPSMNTEAFF. The CDR3 DNA reads TGTGCCAGCAGTTCCCCGTCCATGAACACTGAAGCTTTCTTT.